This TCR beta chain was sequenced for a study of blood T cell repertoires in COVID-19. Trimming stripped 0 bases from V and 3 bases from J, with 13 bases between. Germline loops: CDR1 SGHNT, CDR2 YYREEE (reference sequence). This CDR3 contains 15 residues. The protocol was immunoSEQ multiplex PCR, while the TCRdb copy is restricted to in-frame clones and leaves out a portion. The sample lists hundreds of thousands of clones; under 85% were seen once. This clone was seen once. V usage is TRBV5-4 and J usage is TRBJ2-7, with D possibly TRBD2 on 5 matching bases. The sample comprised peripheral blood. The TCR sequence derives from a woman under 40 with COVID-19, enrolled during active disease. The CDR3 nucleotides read TGTGCCAGCAGCTTGGGACCAGGAGAGGGCTACGAGCAGTACTTC. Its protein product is CASSLGPGEGYEQYF.